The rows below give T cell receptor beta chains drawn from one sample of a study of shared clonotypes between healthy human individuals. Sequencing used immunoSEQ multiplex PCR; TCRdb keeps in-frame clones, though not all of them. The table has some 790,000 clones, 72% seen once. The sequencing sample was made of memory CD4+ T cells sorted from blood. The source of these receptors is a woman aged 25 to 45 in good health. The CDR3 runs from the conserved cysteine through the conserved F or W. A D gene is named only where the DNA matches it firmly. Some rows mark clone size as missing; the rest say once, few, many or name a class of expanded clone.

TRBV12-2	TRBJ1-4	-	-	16	CASRPNTQKWVFGLFF	TGTGCAAGTCGCCCTAACACCCAGAAGTGGGTTTTCGGACTGTTTTTT
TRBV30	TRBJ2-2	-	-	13	CAWRKQATGELFF	TGTGCCTGGAGGAAACAGGCCACCGGGGAGCTGTTTTTT
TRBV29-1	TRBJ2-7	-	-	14	CSVRPGTASYEQYF	TGCAGCGTCCGACCCGGGACCGCATCCTACGAGCAGTACTTC
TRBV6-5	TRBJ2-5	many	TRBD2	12	CASRASGPTQYF	TGTGCCAGCAGAGCTAGCGGGCCGACCCAGTACTTC
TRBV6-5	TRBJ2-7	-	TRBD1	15	CASSYSKTGGGEQYF	TGTGCCAGCAGTTACTCGAAGACAGGGGGCGGCGAGCAGTACTTC
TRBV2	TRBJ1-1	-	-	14	CASSPTGKNTEAFF	TGTGCCAGCAGTCCAACGGGGAAGAACACTGAAGCTTTCTTT
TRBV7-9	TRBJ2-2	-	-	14	CASSLGQNTGELFF	TGTGCCAGCAGCTTAGGACAAAACACCGGGGAGCTGTTTTTT
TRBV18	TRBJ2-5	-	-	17	CASSPNPTGRGGETQYF	TGTGCCAGCTCACCAAACCCTACAGGGAGGGGAGGAGAGACCCAGTACTTC
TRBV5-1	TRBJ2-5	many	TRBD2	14	CASSTGLVQETQYF	TGCGCCAGCAGCACCGGACTAGTTCAAGAGACCCAGTACTTC
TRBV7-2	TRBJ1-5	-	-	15	CASSLVEGSNQPQHF	TGTGCCAGCAGCTTAGTAGAGGGGAGCAATCAGCCCCAGCATTTT
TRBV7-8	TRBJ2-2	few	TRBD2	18	CASSRSGLARGYTGELFF	TGTGCCAGCAGCCGCTCCGGACTAGCCAGAGGGTACACCGGGGAGCTGTTTTTT
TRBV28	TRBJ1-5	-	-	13	CASSRDQGTPQHF	TGTGCCAGCAGTCGAGACCAGGGGACGCCCCAGCATTTT
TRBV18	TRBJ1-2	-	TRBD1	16	CASSPPGTGSLDGYTF	TGTGCCAGCTCACCGCCTGGGACAGGGAGCCTGGATGGCTACACCTTC
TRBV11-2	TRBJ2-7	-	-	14	CASSLGRGSYEQYF	TGTGCCAGCAGCTTAGGTCGAGGCTCCTACGAGCAGTACTTC
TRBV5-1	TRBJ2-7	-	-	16	CASSPRGPEVSYEQYF	TGCGCCAGCAGCCCCCGCGGGCCGGAGGTCTCCTACGAGCAGTACTTC
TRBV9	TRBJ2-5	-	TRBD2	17	CASSVGLLSGRGETQYF	TGTGCCAGCAGCGTAGGACTCCTTAGCGGGAGAGGGGAGACCCAGTACTTC
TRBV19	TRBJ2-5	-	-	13	CASSIWLKETQYF	TGTGCCAGTAGTATTTGGTTGAAAGAGACCCAGTACTTC
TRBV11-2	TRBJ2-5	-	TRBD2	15	CASSFLAGGLGTQYF	TGTGCCAGCAGCTTCCTGGCGGGAGGATTAGGGACCCAGTACTTC
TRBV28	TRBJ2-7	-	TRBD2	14	CASLLAGGAREQYF	TGTGCCAGCCTACTAGCGGGAGGTGCCCGCGAGCAGTACTTC
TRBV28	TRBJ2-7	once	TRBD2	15	CASSQGGRALYEQYF	TGTGCCAGCAGTCAGGGCGGGAGGGCTCTCTACGAGCAGTACTTC
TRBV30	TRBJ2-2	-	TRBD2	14	CAWRWAGATGELFF	TGTGCCTGGAGATGGGCGGGAGCCACCGGGGAGCTGTTTTTT
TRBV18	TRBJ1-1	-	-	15	CASSQLQGKNTEAFF	TGTGCCAGCTCACAACTACAGGGAAAGAACACTGAAGCTTTCTTT
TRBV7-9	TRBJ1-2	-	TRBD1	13	CASSSTGNYGYTF	TGTGCCAGCAGTTCGACAGGGAACTATGGCTACACCTTC
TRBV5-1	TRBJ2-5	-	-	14	CASSLVGLQETQYF	TGCGCCAGCAGCTTGGTCGGCCTCCAAGAGACCCAGTACTTC
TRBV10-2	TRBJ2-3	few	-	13	CASMSPAGDTQYF	TGCGCCAGCATGTCGCCTGCGGGTGATACGCAGTATTTT
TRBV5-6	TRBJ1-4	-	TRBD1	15	CASSSSTGSGEKLFF	TGTGCCAGCAGCTCCTCGACAGGGTCGGGGGAAAAACTGTTTTTT
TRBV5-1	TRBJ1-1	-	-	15	CASSHRTGLDTEAFF	TGCGCCAGCAGCCACCGCACGGGGCTGGACACTGAAGCTTTCTTT
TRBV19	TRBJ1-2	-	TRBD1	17	CASSMARGDLANYGYTF	TGTGCCAGTAGTATGGCCAGGGGGGACCTAGCTAACTATGGCTACACCTTC
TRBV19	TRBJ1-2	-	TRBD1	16	CASSISTGQGGYGYTF	TGTGCCAGTAGTATATCGACGGGACAGGGAGGCTATGGCTACACCTTC